This TCR beta chain was observed in a study of T cells in Graves' hyperthyroidism and ophthalmopathy. Ten or more counts support this clonotype. The CDR3 is 17 residues long. V trimming: 0 bases; J trimming: 0 bases; junction bases outside the gene matches: 5. Per the germline V gene, CDR1 is MGHRA and CDR2 is YSYEKL. TCR beta CDR3 regions were amplified from RNA transcripts. The HTBI primer set was used in a first-round RT-PCR of the TCR CDR3. Via MiXCR, TCRdb re-called the multiplex PCR reads, giving one row per CDR3 protein. The table includes under 350,000 distinct CDR3 sequences, around 15% detected once.

The clonotype was recovered from a woman aged 55-75 years with Graves' ophthalmopathy. The chain uses TRBV4-1 and TRBJ2-5; TRBD2 matches at 9 bases. Sequencing was carried out using blood. The CDR3 DNA follows: TGCGCCAGCAGCCAAGATGTCACTAGCGGGCACCAAGAGACCCAGTACTTC. This gives the protein CASSQDVTSGHQETQYF.